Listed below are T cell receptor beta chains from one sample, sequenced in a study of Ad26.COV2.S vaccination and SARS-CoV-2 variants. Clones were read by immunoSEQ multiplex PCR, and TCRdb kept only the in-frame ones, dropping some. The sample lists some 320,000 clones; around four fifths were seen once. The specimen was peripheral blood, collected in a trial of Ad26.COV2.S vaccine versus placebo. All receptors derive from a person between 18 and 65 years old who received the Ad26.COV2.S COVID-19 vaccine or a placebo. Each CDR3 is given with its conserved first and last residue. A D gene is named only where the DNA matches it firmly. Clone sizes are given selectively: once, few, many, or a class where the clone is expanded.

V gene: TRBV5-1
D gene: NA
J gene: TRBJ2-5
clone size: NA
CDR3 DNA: TGCGCCAGCAGCCCCGAGGAGGGAGGAGAGACCCAGTACTTC
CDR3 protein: CASSPEEGGETQYF

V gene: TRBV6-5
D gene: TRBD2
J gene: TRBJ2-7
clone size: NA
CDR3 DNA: TGTGCCAGCAGCCGGGGGGGACCTGGAGAGTACGAGCAGTACTTC
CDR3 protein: CASSRGGPGEYEQYF

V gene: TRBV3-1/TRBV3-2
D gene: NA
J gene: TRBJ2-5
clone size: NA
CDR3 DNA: TGTGCCAGCAGCCACAGGATTCAAGAGACCCAGTACTTC
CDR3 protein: CASSHRIQETQYF

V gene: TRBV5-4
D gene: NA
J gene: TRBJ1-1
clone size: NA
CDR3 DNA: TGTGCCAGCAGCTTGCCTGGGAACGGGAACACTGAAGCTTTCTTT
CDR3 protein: CASSLPGNGNTEAFF

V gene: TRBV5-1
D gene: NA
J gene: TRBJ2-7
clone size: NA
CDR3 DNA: TGCGCCAGCAGCTTGGGAGTATCCTACGAGCAGTACTTC
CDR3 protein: CASSLGVSYEQYF

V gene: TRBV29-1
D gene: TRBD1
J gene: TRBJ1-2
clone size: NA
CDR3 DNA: TGCAGCGTTGAAGGGGGACAGTCCTATGGCTACACCTTC
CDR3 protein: CSVEGGQSYGYTF

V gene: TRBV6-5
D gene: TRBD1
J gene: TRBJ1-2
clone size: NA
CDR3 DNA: TGTGCCAGCGTATCCAGACAGGGTCTTAACTATGGCTACACCTTC
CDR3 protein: CASVSRQGLNYGYTF

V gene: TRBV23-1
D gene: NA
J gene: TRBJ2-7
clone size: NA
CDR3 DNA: TGCGCCAGCAGACACATAAGCTACGCCTACGAGCAGTACTTC
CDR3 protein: CASRHISYAYEQYF

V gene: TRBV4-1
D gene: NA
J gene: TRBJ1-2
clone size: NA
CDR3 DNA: TGCGCCAGCAGCCAATCCATGCTTTATGGCTACACCTTC
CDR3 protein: CASSQSMLYGYTF

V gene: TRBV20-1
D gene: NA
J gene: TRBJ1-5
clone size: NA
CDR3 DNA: TGCAGTGCTAGTTCAGGGTCCTACAATCAGCCCCAGCATTTT
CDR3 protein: CSASSGSYNQPQHF

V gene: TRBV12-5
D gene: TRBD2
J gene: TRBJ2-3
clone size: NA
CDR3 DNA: TGTGCTAGTGGTTCGCAGCGGGGGGGCTTAGTACGCACAGATACGCAGTATTTT
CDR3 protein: CASGSQRGGLVRTDTQYF

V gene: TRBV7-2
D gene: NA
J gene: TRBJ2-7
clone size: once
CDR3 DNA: TGTGCCAGCAGCTTTAAACAGGGCGGTTACGAGCAGTACTTC
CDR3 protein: CASSFKQGGYEQYF

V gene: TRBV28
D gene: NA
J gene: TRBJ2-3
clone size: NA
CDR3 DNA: TGTGCCAGCAGTTCTGGACCCGGAGGAGATACGCAGTATTTT
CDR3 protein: CASSSGPGGDTQYF

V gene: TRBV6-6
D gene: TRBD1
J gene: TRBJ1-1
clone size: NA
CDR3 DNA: TGTGCCAGCAGTTACTCGATGGGCAGGGGGCCCACTGAAGCTTTCTTT
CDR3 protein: CASSYSMGRGPTEAFF

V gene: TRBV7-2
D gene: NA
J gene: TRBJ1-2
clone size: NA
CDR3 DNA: TGTGCCAGCAGCTTAGGATCGGGCGGCGGCACCTTC
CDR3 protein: CASSLGSGGGTF

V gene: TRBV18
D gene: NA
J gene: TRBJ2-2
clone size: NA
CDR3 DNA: TGTGCCAGCTCACCACGACAGCAGAACACCGGGGAGCTGTTTTTT
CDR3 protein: CASSPRQQNTGELFF

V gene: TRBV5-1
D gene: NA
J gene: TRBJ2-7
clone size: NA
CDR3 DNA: TGCGCCAGCAGCCATACGGCAGCCTACGAGCAGTACTTC
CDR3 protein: CASSHTAAYEQYF

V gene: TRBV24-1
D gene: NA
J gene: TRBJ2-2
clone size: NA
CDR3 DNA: TGTGCCACCAGTGGCTGGTGGCAGGGGCGGAACACCGGGGAGCTGTTTTTT
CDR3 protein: CATSGWWQGRNTGELFF

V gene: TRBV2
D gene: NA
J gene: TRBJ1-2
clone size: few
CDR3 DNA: TGTGCCAGCACCCCGGGAGCAGGCTATGGCTACACCTTC
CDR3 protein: CASTPGAGYGYTF

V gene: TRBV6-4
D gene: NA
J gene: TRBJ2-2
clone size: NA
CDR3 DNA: TGTGCCAGCACCCTTTTGACAGACTCGAACACCGGGGAGCTGTTTTTT
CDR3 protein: CASTLLTDSNTGELFF

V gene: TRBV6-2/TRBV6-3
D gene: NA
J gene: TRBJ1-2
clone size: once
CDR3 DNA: TGTGCCAGCAGTTACTTCCTTAGTCCCTATGGCTACACCTTC
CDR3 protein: CASSYFLSPYGYTF

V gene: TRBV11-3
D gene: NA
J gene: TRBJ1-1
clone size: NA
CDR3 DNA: TGTGCCAGCAGCTTAGTGGCAGGGCTGGGCACTGAAGCTTTCTTT
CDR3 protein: CASSLVAGLGTEAFF

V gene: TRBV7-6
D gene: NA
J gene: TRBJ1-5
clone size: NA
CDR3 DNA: TGTGCCAGCAGCTCTGGGCGGTGGGGCAATCAGCCCCAGCATTTT
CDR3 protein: CASSSGRWGNQPQHF

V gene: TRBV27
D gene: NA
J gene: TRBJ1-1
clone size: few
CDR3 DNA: TGTGCCAGCAGTTTACAGTCTAACACTGAAGCTTTCTTT
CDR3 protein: CASSLQSNTEAFF

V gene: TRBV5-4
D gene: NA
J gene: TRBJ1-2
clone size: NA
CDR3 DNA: TGTGCCAGCAGCTCGGATCCGGGGCAGGGTGGCTACACCTTC
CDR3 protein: CASSSDPGQGGYTF

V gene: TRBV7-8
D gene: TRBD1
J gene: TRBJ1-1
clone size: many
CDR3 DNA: TGTGCCAGCAGCCCCAACCGCTTCGCCGACAGGGGATCTGAAGCTTTCTTT
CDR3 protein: CASSPNRFADRGSEAFF

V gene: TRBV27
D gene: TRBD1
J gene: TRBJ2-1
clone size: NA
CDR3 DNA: TGTGCCAGTACGTTCCTCTCAGGGGGCGTTGAGCAGTTCTTC
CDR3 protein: CASTFLSGGVEQFF

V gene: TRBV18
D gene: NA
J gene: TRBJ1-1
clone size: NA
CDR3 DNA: TGTGCCAGCTCCGGAACAGGGATCAGTGAAGCTTTCTTT
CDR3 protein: CASSGTGISEAFF

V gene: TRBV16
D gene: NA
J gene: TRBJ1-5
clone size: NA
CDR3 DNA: TGTGCCAGCAGCCAGGGGTATAGCAATCAGCCCCAGCATTTT
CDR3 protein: CASSQGYSNQPQHF

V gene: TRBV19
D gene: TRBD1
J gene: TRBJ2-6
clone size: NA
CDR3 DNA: TGTGCCACCCGAAGGGGACAGACAGGAGCTTCTGGGGCCAACGTCCTGACTTTC
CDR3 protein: CATRRGQTGASGANVLTF

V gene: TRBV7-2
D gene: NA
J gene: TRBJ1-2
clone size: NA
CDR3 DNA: TGTGCCAGCAGCTTCAGGGCCCTAACCTATGGCTACACCTTC
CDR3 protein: CASSFRALTYGYTF

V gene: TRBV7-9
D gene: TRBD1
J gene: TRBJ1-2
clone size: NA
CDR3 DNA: TGTGCCAGCAGCCCAACAGGGGGAGATGGCTACACCTTC
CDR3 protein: CASSPTGGDGYTF